This is a list of T cell receptor beta chains from one sample in a study of radiotherapy plus CTLA-4 blockade in lung cancer. Some clones are missing from TCRdb's copy, which holds only in-frame ones; the method was immunoSEQ multiplex PCR. Among more than 100,000 clones listed, 85% to 90% were seen once. This material consisted of peripheral blood, taken from a patient treated with radiotherapy plus ipilimumab. Receptors originate from a human donor with non-small cell lung cancer that progressed on radiotherapy plus ipilimumab. The CDR3 runs from the conserved cysteine through the conserved F or W. D genes are given only for firm matches. For some rows the clone size is stated as once, few or many, or as a class when expanded; others skip it.

clone_size d_call j_call v_call cdr3_aa cdr3_nt
. TRBD1 TRBJ2-1 TRBV5-1 CASRFGQDYNEQFF TGCGCCAGCAGGTTCGGACAGGACTACAATGAGCAGTTCTTC
. . TRBJ1-2 TRBV18 CASSPPSQMNYGYTF TGTGCCAGCTCACCACCGTCCCAGATGAACTATGGCTACACCTTC
. . TRBJ2-5 TRBV5-1 CASSVAQETQYF TGCGCCAGCAGCGTAGCCCAAGAGACCCAGTACTTC
. . TRBJ2-5 TRBV5-1 CASSSGQPQETQYF TGCGCCAGCAGCTCCGGACAGCCCCAAGAGACCCAGTACTTC
. TRBD2 TRBJ2-1 TRBV5-4 CASSPTSGRQFF TGTGCCAGCAGCCCAACTAGCGGGAGGCAGTTCTTC
. TRBD1 TRBJ2-5 TRBV4-1 CASSQDGTAQETQYF TGCGCCAGCAGCCAAGACGGGACAGCACAAGAGACCCAGTACTTC
. TRBD2 TRBJ2-4 TRBV27 CASWTSGGNIQYF TGTGCCAGCTGGACTAGCGGCGGAAACATTCAGTACTTC
. TRBD2 TRBJ2-7 TRBV5-4 CASSVAGGPQYEQYF TGTGCCAGCAGCGTAGCGGGAGGGCCTCAATACGAGCAGTACTTC
. . TRBJ1-4 TRBV5-1 CASSESPGGYPEKLFF TGCGCCAGCAGCGAGTCTCCGGGAGGGTACCCAGAAAAACTGTTTTTT
. . TRBJ2-3 TRBV7-2 CASSSAGDTQYF TGTGCCAGCAGCTCCGCAGGAGATACGCAGTATTTT
. . TRBJ1-2 TRBV29-1 CSVESIGYGYTF TGCAGCGTTGAGTCGATCGGCTATGGCTACACCTTC
. TRBD2 TRBJ2-5 TRBV5-1 CASSLAGGFETQYF TGCGCCAGCAGCTTGGCCGGGGGGTTCGAGACCCAGTACTTC
. TRBD1 TRBJ2-7 TRBV15 CATSRAGTGSSEQYF TGTGCCACCAGCAGAGCCGGGACAGGGTCGTCCGAGCAGTACTTC
. . TRBJ2-5 TRBV7-6 CASSLQARFQETQYF TGTGCCAGCAGCCTCCAAGCACGGTTCCAAGAGACCCAGTACTTC
. . TRBJ1-1 TRBV19 CASSIDRGGRLDTEAFF TGTGCCAGTAGTATAGATCGGGGCGGACGTCTGGACACTGAAGCTTTCTTT
. . TRBJ1-5 TRBV5-1 CASSLGSGLNQPQHF TGCGCCAGCAGCTTGGGGTCCGGCCTCAATCAGCCCCAGCATTTT
. TRBD2 TRBJ2-2 TRBV5-1 CASSSAGGRVSGTGELFF TGCGCCAGCAGCTCGGCTGGCGGGAGGGTTTCGGGCACCGGGGAGCTGTTTTTT
. TRBD1 TRBJ2-3 TRBV2 CASRAGTGGADTQYF TGTGCCAGCAGGGCCGGGACAGGGGGCGCAGATACGCAGTATTTT
. TRBD1 TRBJ1-2 TRBV5-1 CASSLPQGEYGYTF TGCGCCAGCAGCTTACCTCAGGGGGAATATGGCTACACCTTC
. . TRBJ2-1 TRBV5-1 CASSFLGQFTGNEQFF TGCGCCAGCAGCTTCCTAGGACAGTTTACAGGGAATGAGCAGTTCTTC
few TRBD1 TRBJ2-7 TRBV7-9 CASSPDGQGRYEQYF TGTGCCAGCAGCCCGGACGGACAGGGCAGGTACGAGCAGTACTTC
. . TRBJ1-5 TRBV12-5 CATSGGGNQPQHF TGTGCTACATCGGGGGGCGGCAATCAGCCCCAGCATTTT
. . TRBJ1-1 TRBV28 CASRLSGQNTEAFF TGTGCCAGCAGGCTGTCCGGGCAGAACACTGAAGCTTTCTTT
. TRBD2 TRBJ2-1 TRBV7-3 CASSPNGLAGILQFF TGTGCCAGCAGCCCCAACGGCCTAGCGGGAATTCTTCAGTTCTTC
once TRBD2 TRBJ2-3 TRBV5-6 CASSLYSGRASDTQYF TGTGCCAGCAGCTTGTATAGCGGGAGGGCCTCAGATACGCAGTATTTT
. . TRBJ2-1 TRBV5-4 CASYTGAYNEQFF TGTGCCAGCTACACGGGAGCCTACAATGAGCAGTTCTTC
. . TRBJ2-5 TRBV4-1 CASSPLALGGTQYF TGCGCCAGCAGCCCCCTCGCCTTAGGGGGGACCCAGTACTTC
. TRBD2 TRBJ2-7 TRBV4-1 CASSLGLAFGGYEQYF TGCGCCAGCAGCCTCGGACTAGCGTTCGGGGGGTACGAGCAGTACTTC
. TRBD2 TRBJ2-2 TRBV27 CASSLEWREHGGELFF TGTGCCAGCAGTTTAGAATGGCGGGAGCACGGCGGGGAGCTGTTTTTT
. . TRBJ2-2 TRBV5-1 CASSLAVRKPTGELFF TGCGCCAGCAGCTTGGCAGTTCGGAAACCCACCGGGGAGCTGTTTTTT
. . TRBJ2-7 TRBV6-1 CASRKIGSYEQYF TGTGCCAGCAGAAAAATAGGCAGCTACGAGCAGTACTTC
. . TRBJ2-7 TRBV7-9 CASSLSRLGNEQYF TGTGCCAGCAGCTTATCTCGGTTGGGGAACGAGCAGTACTTC
. . TRBJ1-3 TRBV15 CATSRALPSGNTIYF TGTGCCACCAGCAGAGCCCTTCCCTCTGGAAACACCATATATTTT
. TRBD2 TRBJ2-7 TRBV18 CASSPEAGGPYEQYF TGTGCCAGCTCACCAGAAGCGGGAGGGCCTTACGAGCAGTACTTC
. . TRBJ2-3 TRBV9 CASSPWTGALAGADTQYF TGTGCCAGCAGCCCTTGGACAGGGGCCCTAGCGGGAGCAGATACGCAGTATTTT
once TRBD1 TRBJ2-2 TRBV7-3 CASSSTLQGALAGELFF TGTGCCAGCAGCTCGACTTTACAGGGGGCGCTCGCCGGGGAGCTGTTTTTT